The next 28 T cell receptor beta chains were all read from a single sample in a study of blood T cell repertoires in COVID-19. Assay: immunoSEQ multiplex PCR; the TCRdb copy retains only in-frame clones and omits some. The sample carries just under 150,000 clones, roughly 87% recorded once. The sequenced material came from peripheral blood. These receptors originate from a human donor in a cohort sampled during active COVID-19.

This chain uses TRBV18 with TRBJ1-1; 7 bases match TRBD1. V trimming: 6 bases; J trimming: 8 bases; junction bases outside the gene matches: 3. The germline V gene encodes CDR1 KGHSH and CDR2 LQKENI. The CDR3 totals 11 residues. CDR3 bases: TGTGCCAGCTCCCTGGACAGGGAAGCTTTCTTT. Protein sequence: CASSLDREAFF.

The rearrangement uses TRBV11-3 and TRBJ2-2; 8 nucleotides line up with TRBD1. The germline V gene encodes CDR1 SGHNT and CDR2 YENEEA. The CDR3 totals 17 residues. V lost 5 bases and J lost 8; bases outside the gene matches: 16. Written as DNA, the CDR3 is TGTGCCAGCAGCACCCCATATCCCCAGGGGGCGCGTGGGGAGCTGTTTTTT. Translated: CASSTPYPQGARGELFF.

CDR3 in DNA: TGCAGTGCCCCCAGGGACACTGAAGCTTTCTTT. Its translation: CSAPRDTEAFF. This chain uses TRBV20-1 with TRBJ1-1; D is perhaps TRBD1 (5 bases). CDR1 and CDR2 from the germline V gene are DFQATT and SNEGSKA (reference sequence). There are 11 residues in the CDR3. V was cut by 6 bases and J by 3 bases, with 8 bases left in between.

CDR3 sequence (DNA): TGTGCCAGTAGTACCGGGACAGGGGACATGAGTGGCTACACCTTC. Encoded protein: CASSTGTGDMSGYTF. This rearrangement joins TRBV19 to TRBJ1-2, with 10 bases lining up with TRBD1. Trimming at V came to 4 bases and at J to 7 bases, leaving 9 bases not matched to a gene. The CDR3 length is 15 residues. Germline V gives CDR1 LNHDA, CDR2 SQIVND (reference sequence).

The chain joins TRBV27 to TRBJ1-2, with no clear D. The V and J ends lost 8 bases and 7 bases respectively, with 17 bases between them. Germline CDR1 reads MNHEY; CDR2 reads SMNVEV (reference sequence). This CDR3 spans 13 amino acids. The DNA for the CDR3 is TGTGCCAGCGGGAGAGGACGGAGCAGTGGCTACACCTTC. It translates to CASGRGRSSGYTF.

The CDR3 spells CASQEGGKNIQYF. The CDR3, as DNA: TGTGCCAGCCAAGAGGGAGGTAAAAACATTCAGTACTTC. The chain links TRBV12-3 or TRBV12-4 to TRBJ2-4; a weak D match, TRBD2 (6 bases). V gave up 8 bases and J gave up 4 bases, with 12 bases separating them. CDR3 length equals 13 residues.

This chain uses TRBV27 with TRBJ1-1; D remains unclear. V was trimmed by 5 bases and J by 4 bases, leaving 11 bases between them. This CDR3 contains 13 residues. Per the germline V gene, CDR1 is MNHEY and CDR2 is SMNVEV (reference sequence). The DNA for the CDR3 is TGTGCCAGCAGTCCGCGGTACGCCACTGAAGCTTTCTTT. This translates into CASSPRYATEAFF.

The genes are TRBV15 and TRBJ2-5, with TRBD1 as a possible D gene (6 bases). Germline CDR1 and CDR2: LNHNV and YYDKDF (reference sequence). The CDR3 totals 14 residues. V lost 4 bases to trimming and J lost 3 bases, with 12 bases between them. CDR3 nucleotides: TGTGCCACCAGCACGTGGACAGAAAAAGAGACCCAGTACTTC. Translating it yields CATSTWTEKETQYF.

This clone was observed once. The V and J genes are TRBV7-9 and TRBJ2-7; the D gene is possibly TRBD2 (5 bases). Looked up from germline, CDR1 is SEHNR and CDR2 is FQNEAQ (reference sequence). The CDR3 loop spans 16 amino acids. V lost 5 bases to trimming and J lost 0 bases, with 17 bases between them. The CDR3 DNA is TGTGCCAGCAGCCGTCTGGGAGCGAGTAGCTCCTACGAGCAGTACTTC. Translation: CASSRLGASSSYEQYF.

This chain joins TRBV4-1 and TRBJ1-5, with D uncertain. Germline CDR1 reads MGHRA; CDR2 reads YSYEKL. This CDR3 has 13 amino acids. Trimming pared 0 bases from V and 6 bases from J, leaving 6 bases between. CDR3 amino acids: CASSQDSSQPQHF. The CDR3 coding sequence is TGCGCCAGCAGCCAAGATTCCAGTCAGCCCCAGCATTTT.

There are a few counts of this clone. The chain employs TRBV3-1 (or the pseudogene TRBV3-2) and TRBJ1-3; no clear D. The length of the CDR3 is 13 residues. V lost 0 bases, J lost 10 bases, and 10 bases lay in between. Germline CDR1 is LGHDT and CDR2 is YNNKEL (reference sequence). The DNA of the CDR3 is TGTGCCAGCAGCCAAGAGCCAGTTCGAACCATATATTTT. It is translated as CASSQEPVRTIYF.

This chain joins TRBV19 and TRBJ1-4; D might be TRBD1 (5 bases). This CDR3 spans 14 amino acids. Trimming removed 8 bases at V and 3 bases at J, with 13 bases between. Germline values: CDR1 LNHDA, CDR2 SQIVND (reference sequence). The CDR3 reads CASEAGSANEKLFF. In nucleotides, the CDR3 is TGTGCCAGTGAAGCAGGGTCGGCTAATGAAAAACTGTTTTTT. Looking up the rest from reference TRBV19 and TRBJ1-4 gives the full variable domain: DGGITQSPKYLFRKEGQNVTLSCEQNLNHDAMYWYRQDPGQGLRLIYYSQIVNDFQKGDIAEGYSVSREKKESFPLTVTSAQKNPTAFYLCASEAGSANEKLFFGSGTQLSVL.

The J gene is TRBJ2-1, the V gene TRBV4-3, with 9 positions matching TRBD1. Trimming cost V 0 bases and J 4 bases; bases outside gene matches: 4. The CDR3 has 16 amino acids. CDR1 and CDR2 (germline): LGHNA, YSLEER. CDR3 DNA: TGCGCCAGCAGCCAAGAGGAAGGGACAGGGTACAATGAGCAGTTCTTC. It is translated as CASSQEEGTGYNEQFF.

The chain uses TRBV5-1 and TRBJ2-7; 7 positions match TRBD2. Germline CDR1 reads SGHRS; CDR2 reads YFSETQ. The V segment lost 2 bases and the J segment 1 base; nucleotides outside the gene matches: 12. This CDR3 has 17 residues. For the CDR3, the DNA is TGCGCCAGCAGCTTCGACAACCGACTAGCCCAGTCCTACGAGCAGTACTTC. Its protein product is CASSFDNRLAQSYEQYF.

The chain links TRBV11-2 to TRBJ1-2; D is unresolved. The CDR3 is made up of 14 amino acids. The V end lost 4 bases, the J end lost 4 bases, and 13 bases lay between the germline ends. Germline assignment: CDR1 SGHAT and CDR2 FQNNGV. The CDR3 DNA is TGTGCCAGCAGCTCCACCTCTAGTTTCTATGGCTACACCTTC. Translated, it gives CASSSTSSFYGYTF. Complete variable domain (other parts from reference TRBV11-2 and TRBJ1-2): EAGVAQSPRYKIIEKRQSVAFWCNPISGHATLYWYQQILGQGPKLLIQFQNNGVVDDSQLPKDRFSAERLKGVDSTLKIQPAKLEDSAVYLCASSSTSSFYGYTFGSGTRLTVV.

This chain links TRBV27 with TRBJ2-7, with D possibly matching TRBD2 (6 bases). Germline CDR1 is MNHEY and CDR2 is SMNVEV (reference sequence). The length of the CDR3 is 14 residues. Trimming left V 3 bases short and J 3 bases short, with 12 bases between. CDR3 bases: TGTGCCAGCAGTTTTAGGAGGGTCGACTACGAGCAGTACTTC. Its translation is CASSFRRVDYEQYF.

The chain couples TRBV4-3 to TRBJ2-3, with TRBD2 identical over 12 bases. Germline V gene data show CDR1 as LGHNA and CDR2 as YSLEER. CDR3 length equals 19 residues. The J segment lost 4 bases and the V segment lost 0 bases, leaving 11 bases of the junction unmatched. The CDR3, as DNA: TGCGCCAGCAGCCAAGATTTTCGTCGGACTAGCGGGGCCGCAGATACGCAGTATTTT. Amino acids: CASSQDFRRTSGAADTQYF.

The V gene is TRBV25-1, the J gene TRBJ1-6; D unclear. Germline assignment: CDR1 MGHDK and CDR2 SYGVNS. V lost 5 bases and J 7 bases, leaving 12 bases between the germline ends. This CDR3 spans 14 amino acids. The CDR3 nucleotides are TGTGCCAGCAGTCAGGCCGGGAGGAATTCACCCCTCCACTTT. This encodes CASSQAGRNSPLHF.

The chain uses TRBV7-2 and TRBJ1-2; D possibly corresponds to TRBD1 (6 bases). The length of the CDR3 is 16 residues. Trimming removed 1 base at V and 4 bases at J, with 16 bases between. From germline, CDR1 is SGHTA and CDR2 FQGNSA. The CDR3 spells CASSLVTPGAGYGYTF. DNA of the CDR3: TGTGCCAGCAGCTTAGTTACCCCAGGGGCTGGCTATGGCTACACCTTC.

V is TRBV3-1 (or the pseudogene TRBV3-2) and J is TRBJ2-7; possibly TRBD2 for D (7 bases). V lost 2 bases, J lost 1 base, and 18 bases lay in between. There are 17 residues in the CDR3. Germline values: CDR1 LGHDT, CDR2 YNNKEL (reference sequence). The CDR3 loop is CASSQPLRGGGSYEQYF. In DNA, the CDR3 is TGTGCCAGCAGCCAACCGCTAAGGGGGGGCGGTTCCTACGAGCAGTACTTC.

The CDR3 protein is CASLPGPYGYTF. The CDR3 DNA follows: TGTGCCAGCCTACCAGGGCCCTATGGCTACACCTTC. The genes are TRBV2 and TRBJ1-2; TRBD1 is a possible D gene (5 bases). Germline loops: CDR1 SNHLY, CDR2 FYNNEI. This CDR3 spans 12 amino acids. V shed 8 bases and J shed 4 bases, with 11 bases lying between them.

The chain carries TRBV4-1 and TRBJ1-2; TRBD1 matches at 9 bases. Germline trimming cut 4 bases from V and 8 bases from J; bases unmatched to any gene: 8. Germline lookup yields CDR1 MGHRA and CDR2 YSYEKL. The CDR3 is made up of 14 amino acids. CDR3 loop: CASSRPGTGLGYTF. In nucleotides, the CDR3 is TGCGCCAGCAGCCGTCCCGGGACAGGGTTAGGCTACACCTTC.

The chain recombines TRBV11-3 with TRBJ1-2; TRBD1 is a possible D gene (5 bases). V was shortened by 5 bases and J by 6 bases, with 10 bases between the two germline ends. Per germline, CDR1 SGHNT and CDR2 YENEEA. There are 12 residues in the CDR3. This CDR3 is CASSRGGDGYTF. CDR3 DNA sequence: TGTGCCAGCAGCCGGGGGGGGGATGGCTACACCTTC.

The rearrangement uses TRBV18 and TRBJ1-1; no clear D gene. This CDR3 spans 16 amino acids. From germline, CDR1 is KGHSH and CDR2 LQKENI. V shed 1 base and J shed 3 bases, with 15 bases lying between them. The CDR3 loop reads CASSPLPSGRDTEAFF. The CDR3 bases are TGTGCCAGCTCACCACTGCCATCGGGGAGGGACACTGAAGCTTTCTTT.

DNA of the CDR3: TGTGCCAGCAGCTTCGGGTCCGCTCAGACCCAGTACTTC. Translation gives CASSFGSAQTQYF. This chain joins TRBV7-3 and TRBJ2-5; D is undetermined. The CDR3 loop spans 13 amino acids. Trimming pared 3 bases from V and 6 bases from J, leaving 11 bases between. Germline V gives CDR1 SGHTA, CDR2 FQGTGA.

The V call is TRBV5-1, the J call TRBJ2-7, with 7 bases fitting TRBD1. CDR3 length: 14 residues. The junction had 2 bases not matched to a gene; V was cut back by 2 bases and J by 0 bases. Germline V gene lookup returns CDR1 SGHRS and CDR2 YFSETQ. The CDR3 region has the DNA TGCGCCAGCAGCTTCACAGGGGCCTCCTACGAGCAGTACTTC. Its protein is CASSFTGASYEQYF.

This chain connects TRBV7-9 to TRBJ1-1; no clear D gene. Germline loops: CDR1 SEHNR, CDR2 FQNEAQ (reference sequence). V lost 3 bases and J 4 bases, leaving 9 bases between the germline ends. This CDR3 contains 13 residues. DNA of the CDR3: TGTGCCAGCAGCTTCGGTAGTGGCACTGAAGCTTTCTTT. Translation gives CASSFGSGTEAFF.

The chain links TRBV4-2 to TRBJ2-2; D is possibly TRBD1 (5 bases). The CDR3 is 16 residues long. V gave up 0 bases and J gave up 5 bases, with 13 bases separating them. Germline V CDR1 and CDR2: LGHNA, YNFKEQ. This chain's CDR3 is CASSQDGLRGTGELFF. CDR3 bases: TGTGCCAGCAGCCAAGACGGCCTTAGGGGTACCGGGGAGCTGTTTTTT.